The clone carrying this T cell receptor (beta chain) has a single count. The source of the sample is a study of blood T cell repertoires in COVID-19. Study details: From T cells, B-cell-depleted T cells, or PBMCs came the material, which was cDNA or gDNA.

Donors in Cohort 3 counted as recovered after two negative PCRs, clearance, or symptom resolution. Authors' processing steps: The assay estimated nucleated cells by amplifying reference gene primers. Method: immunoSEQ multiplex PCR; TCRdb's copy keeps in-frame clones and lacks some. The V and J calls and the clone size are those of that table, but D and trimming were determined from the DNA. Here the sample spans some 330,000 clones, roughly nine tenths being singletons. This TCR was recovered from a woman aged 25-40 years who had recovered from COVID-19. Specimen: PBMCs or T cells enriched from blood (not recorded which).

The CDR3, as DNA: TGTGCCAGCAGCCGTAAATTCGCCCCGGGACAGGGGGACGTAAGCTCCTATAATTCACCCCTCCACTTT. Its translation is CASSRKFAPGQGDVSSYNSPLHF. V usage is TRBV7-8 and J usage is TRBJ1-6; the match to TRBD1 covers 11 bases. The V gene's germline CDR1 is SGHVS and CDR2 FQNEAQ. V lost 5 bases and J lost 0; bases outside the gene matches: 21. The CDR3 consists of 23 residues.